Below, one T cell receptor beta chain is given with its context. The target antigen is unknown. These data belong to a study of graft-versus-host responses after intestinal transplantation. Study-level points and caveats: GvH clones appeared in recipient marrow, some first in ileum or blood. Subjects displaying graft-donor T cell macrochimerism possessed elevated graft-versus-host to host-versus-graft clonal ratios inside allografts.

Data came from immunoSEQ multiplex PCR; TCRdb stores just in-frame clones and leaves some out. The sample gives some 96,000 clones, roughly 87% of which show up once; 0.9% to 1% is in the top ten. The V gene end was trimmed by 5 bases and the J gene end by 6 bases; junction bases not matched to a gene: 7. This CDR3 comprises 14 residues. Germline loops: CDR1 MDHEN, CDR2 SYDVKM. The chain has TRBV28 and TRBJ2-7, with TRBD1 matching over 10 bases. The source material was unstimulated CD4+ T cells sorted from spleen or lymph node cells, sampled before transplant. The TCR comes from a human donor who was the organ donor for an intestinal transplant. The chain's CDR3 is CASSLRDRGGEQYF. Written as DNA, the CDR3 is TGTGCCAGCAGTCTCCGGGACAGGGGTGGCGAGCAGTACTTC.